A selection of T cell receptor beta chains follows, all from one sample in a study of control samples from healthy donors and cancer patients. Clones were sequenced by immunoSEQ multiplex PCR, and TCRdb holds only the in-frame ones, with some missing. This sample has some 130,000 clones, with roughly 90% found just once. The sequencing input was blood. These TCRs come from a man aged 18-30 years in good health. CDR3s leave out the opening cysteine and the closing phenylalanine or tryptophan.

V: TRBV6-5
J: TRBJ1-2
length: 14
CDR3: ASSYPISRGNYGYT

V: TRBV23-1
J: TRBJ2-4
length: 15
CDR3: ASSPISGTEDKNIQY

V: TRBV4-2
J: TRBJ2-3
length: 17
CDR3: ASSQDAPTSGGISGAQY

V: TRBV5-1
J: TRBJ2-7
length: 10
CDR3: ASSLDGDEQY

V: TRBV20-1
J: TRBJ1-3
length: 14
CDR3: SASGGTGFSGNTIY

V: TRBV5-1
J: TRBJ1-2
length: 10
CDR3: ASSSPDYGYT

V: TRBV25-1
J: TRBJ1-3
length: 11
CDR3: ASRLASGNTIY

V: TRBV6-6
J: TRBJ1-5
length: 10
CDR3: ASNYLGQPQH

V: TRBV30
J: TRBJ2-2
length: 12
CDR3: ALLTGTNNGELF

V: TRBV11-2
J: TRBJ2-1
length: 15
CDR3: ASRGLAGGPSYNEQF

V: TRBV14
J: TRBJ1-5
length: 11
CDR3: ASSQDEMQPQH

V: TRBV11-2
J: TRBJ1-6
length: 12
CDR3: ASSLPDKNSPLH

V: TRBV27
J: TRBJ1-2
length: 14
CDR3: ASSFRGRGNYYGYT

V: TRBV3-1/TRBV3-2
J: TRBJ2-2
length: 13
CDR3: ASSLGAPGTGELF

V: TRBV2
J: TRBJ2-7
length: 13
CDR3: ASRETSGGSYEQY

V: TRBV14
J: TRBJ1-4
length: 14
CDR3: ASSQDRGATNEKLF

V: TRBV10-3
J: TRBJ2-3
length: 12
CDR3: AIRAEPSTDTQY

V: TRBV11-2
J: TRBJ2-3
length: 12
CDR3: ASSLLWSGDTQY

V: TRBV19
J: TRBJ2-1
length: 12
CDR3: ASSTRQINNEQF

V: TRBV2
J: TRBJ1-1
length: 15
CDR3: ASSGVQGLTMNTEAF

V: TRBV5-4
J: TRBJ1-2
length: 12
CDR3: ASSSDKANYGYT

V: TRBV14
J: TRBJ1-6
length: 10
CDR3: ASSQLGSPLH

V: TRBV5-4
J: TRBJ2-7
length: 13
CDR3: ASSLNRGPSYEQY

V: TRBV28
J: TRBJ1-1
length: 15
CDR3: ASSFFSDGPMNTEAF

V: TRBV6-5
J: TRBJ1-1
length: 11
CDR3: ASRPGPHTEAF

V: TRBV2
J: TRBJ2-7
length: 10
CDR3: ASSAQGYEQY

V: TRBV2
J: TRBJ2-2
length: 12
CDR3: ASSGQGNTGELF

V: TRBV5-1
J: TRBJ1-5
length: 12
CDR3: ASSLGDPNQPQH

V: TRBV7-2
J: TRBJ2-5
length: 15
CDR3: ASSLGLAGGYQETQY

V: TRBV12-5
J: TRBJ2-7
length: 16
CDR3: ASGSTSRDRQPQYEQY

V: TRBV7-2
J: TRBJ2-1
length: 16
CDR3: ASSPGLAGGGSYNEQF

V: TRBV3-1/TRBV3-2
J: TRBJ1-6
length: 14
CDR3: ASSQYGTVGDSPLH

V: TRBV5-1
J: TRBJ2-5
length: 12
CDR3: ASSLDGDRKTQY

V: TRBV30
J: TRBJ1-6
length: 13
CDR3: AWSPRQGYNSPLH

V: TRBV5-6
J: TRBJ1-2
length: 11
CDR3: ASSSHSGDGYT

V: TRBV20-1
J: TRBJ2-5
length: 13
CDR3: SASASGVSAETQY

V: TRBV3-1/TRBV3-2
J: TRBJ1-3
length: 13
CDR3: ASSRAQGAGNTIY

V: TRBV6-2/TRBV6-3
J: TRBJ2-7
length: 11
CDR3: ASSIQGAGEQY

V: TRBV4-1
J: TRBJ2-2
length: 12
CDR3: ASSQVTLPGELF

V: TRBV19
J: TRBJ2-7
length: 12
CDR3: ATMATGANYEQY

V: TRBV9
J: TRBJ2-3
length: 18
CDR3: ASSAATEALAGPSTDTQY